This TCR beta chain was identified in a study of blood T cell repertoires in COVID-19. Study at large: Samples taken during acute and convalescent COVID-19 were collected in the United States, Italy and Spain.

Method: immunoSEQ multiplex PCR; TCRdb's copy keeps in-frame clones and lacks some. The sample has 200,000 or so clones; 84% are singletons. V shed 5 bases, J shed 12 bases, and the junction held 12 bases outside the gene matches. Germline V gene sequence: CDR1 SGHTA, CDR2 FQGTGA. The CDR3 contains 13 residues. The clonotype comes from a man in his 60s who had recovered from COVID-19. The V and J genes are TRBV7-3 and TRBJ1-1, with 7 bases aligning to TRBD1. Sequencing used PBMCs or T cells enriched from blood (not recorded which). The CDR3 spells CASSRTPTGNPFF. For the CDR3, the DNA is TGTGCCAGCAGCCGAACACCGACAGGGAATCCTTTCTTT.